The 23 T cell receptor beta chains presented below share a single source sample, sequenced in a study of blood T cells in healthy people across ages. Using a J-beta primer mix together with a sample-barcoded 5' primer, a second PCR was run for roughly 7 to 12 cycles. Via MiXCR, TCRdb re-called the 5' RACE reads, giving one row per CDR3 protein. The sample has approximately 1,000,000 distinct CDR3 sequences; more than 30% are singletons. Sequencing used blood. These receptor sequences come from a man between 18 and 35 years old in good health.

The rearrangement links TRBV19 to TRBJ2-3; D is uncertain. The germline CDR1 and CDR2 sequences are LNHDA and SQIVND (reference sequence). Trimming cost V 5 bases and J 2 bases, with 14 bases left between them. The CDR3 contains 15 residues. CDR3 in DNA: TGTGCCAGTAGTCTACGACAAGATCACACAGATACGCAGTATTTT. This codes for CASSLRQDHTDTQYF.

This chain connects TRBV7-8 to TRBJ1-2; D might be TRBD1 (5 bases). The CDR3 extends over 17 amino acids. Germline-derived CDR1 and CDR2 are SGHVS and FQNEAQ. V was pared by 0 bases and J by 8 bases, with 22 bases between. CDR3 residues: CASSLALARALWDGYTF. CDR3 DNA: TGTGCCAGCAGCTTAGCGCTCGCTCGGGCGCTCTGGGACGGCTACACCTTC.

The V gene is TRBV12-3 or TRBV12-4, the J gene TRBJ1-2, with a tentative D call TRBD1 (5 bases). CDR3 length: 14 residues. Deletions cut 5 bases from V and 3 bases from J, with 13 bases between. The CDR3, as DNA: TGTGCCAGCAGTGTAAAGGGGTCGGACTATGGCTACACCTTC. Translated: CASSVKGSDYGYTF.

V and J are TRBV28 and TRBJ1-5; 8 nucleotides agree with TRBD1. V gave up 4 bases and J gave up 0 bases; unmatched junction bases: 5. This CDR3 has 16 amino acids. The germline gives CDR1 MDHEN, CDR2 SYDVKM. CDR3 amino acids: CASSSGQATSNQPQHF. For the CDR3, the DNA is TGTGCCAGCAGTTCGGGACAGGCGACTAGCAATCAGCCCCAGCATTTT.

This clonotype was counted a few times. The V call is TRBV14, the J call TRBJ2-1, with D perhaps matching TRBD1 (6 bases). The CDR3 length is 16 residues. Germline V gene data show CDR1 as SGHDN and CDR2 as FVKESK. Trimming removed 0 bases at V and 2 bases at J, with 11 bases between. The CDR3 DNA follows: TGTGCCAGCAGCCAAGAAGAAGGGGGACCCTACAATGAGCAGTTCTTC. Its protein product is CASSQEEGGPYNEQFF.

This rearrangement joins TRBV24-1 to TRBJ2-2; D is ambiguous. Germline CDR1 is KGHDR and CDR2 is SFDVKD. V shed 2 bases and J shed 6 bases, with 3 bases lying between them. This CDR3 contains 12 residues. CDR3 loop: CATSDSPGELFF. The CDR3, as DNA: TGTGCCACCAGTGATTCGCCCGGGGAGCTGTTTTTT.

The V and J genes are TRBV5-1 and TRBJ1-2; possible D gene TRBD1, 5 bases. This CDR3 is built from 14 residues. CDR1 SGHRS and CDR2 YFSETQ come from the germline V gene. V was shortened by 4 bases and J by 8 bases, with 18 bases between the two germline ends. CDR3 sequence (DNA): TGCGCCAGCAGCATCAAAGGGGATTCGGAGGGCTACACCTTC. Translating gives CASSIKGDSEGYTF.

The chain links TRBV5-1 to TRBJ1-3, with TRBD1 matching over 8 bases. Germline CDR1 and CDR2: SGHRS and YFSETQ. Unmatched junction bases numbered 3, after V lost 4 bases and J lost 0 bases. The CDR3 runs to 15 residues. This CDR3 is CASSAGQASGNTIYF. Written as DNA, the CDR3 is TGCGCCAGCAGCGCGGGACAGGCCTCTGGAAACACCATATATTTT.

This rearrangement joins TRBV21-1 to TRBJ2-1; the D call in the table, TRBD1, was not verified against the DNA. The end of the DNA fits TRBJ2-7 better, so the J call may be wrong. TRBV21-1 is noted as a pseudogene. The CDR3 runs to 16 residues. The CDR3 DNA sequence: TGTGCCAGCAGCAAACGTGGGACGAGCTCCTACAATGAGCAGTACTTC. This codes for CASSKRGTSSYNEQYF.

This clonotype was seen only once. This chain connects TRBV10-3 to TRBJ2-1, with a possible D match to TRBD1 (5 bases). Per the germline V gene, CDR1 is ENHRY and CDR2 is SYGVKD. The CDR3 runs to 13 residues. V lost 10 bases to trimming and J lost 0 bases, with 10 bases between them. Here the CDR3 reads CATWTSSYNEQFF. In DNA form, the CDR3 reads TGTGCCACTTGGACAAGCTCCTACAATGAGCAGTTCTTC.

The rearrangement uses TRBV7-2 and TRBJ2-1, with 7 bases matching TRBD2. This CDR3 has 16 residues. Germline-derived CDR1 and CDR2 are SGHTA and FQGNSA. J lost 2 bases, V lost 5 bases, and 9 bases had no gene match. CDR3 loop: CASSHASGSTYNEQFF. CDR3 DNA: TGTGCCAGCAGCCACGCTAGCGGATCCACCTACAATGAGCAGTTCTTC.

The chain couples TRBV20-1 to TRBJ2-7, with 7 bases fitting TRBD1. CDR3 length equals 13 residues. Germline V gives CDR1 DFQATT, CDR2 SNEGSKA (reference sequence). Losses at the gene ends were 1 base for V and 3 bases for J; bases not matched to a gene: 3. This CDR3 is CSARGTGNYEQYF. The CDR3 coding sequence is TGCAGTGCTAGAGGGACAGGCAACTACGAGCAGTACTTC.

The CDR3 region is CASSEWTNIKAFF. Here the CDR3 DNA reads TGTGCCAGCAGTGAGTGGACAAACATTAAAGCTTTCTTT. J is TRBJ1-1 and V is TRBV6-5; D possibly corresponds to TRBD1 (5 bases). The germline CDR1 and CDR2 sequences are MNHEY and SVGAGI. This CDR3 contains 13 residues. Trimming cost V 5 bases and J 9 bases, with 16 bases left between them.

With respect to this clonotype: Given a much more abundant clone one base away, this may be a read error. The chain is built from TRBV29-1 and TRBJ2-3, with D perhaps matching TRBD1 (6 bases). The CDR3 is 14 residues long. Per the germline V gene, CDR1 is SQVTM and CDR2 is ANQGSEA. V shed 0 bases and J shed 11 bases, with 18 bases lying between them. CDR3 sequence reads: CSVEDPYRVVMQYF. In nucleotides, the CDR3 is TGCAGCGTTGAAGACCCCTACAGGGTGGTGATGCAGTATTTT.

V gene TRBV11-3 combines with J gene TRBJ2-3; D perhaps matches TRBD2 (6 bases). The CDR3 loop spans 14 amino acids. The V end lost 4 bases, the J end lost 3 bases, and 11 bases lay between the germline ends. Per the germline V gene, CDR1 is SGHNT and CDR2 is YENEEA. CDR3 region: CASSSRERTDTQYF. For the CDR3, the DNA is TGTGCCAGCAGCTCCCGGGAGAGAACAGATACGCAGTATTTT.

This chain connects TRBV4-1 to TRBJ1-1; TRBD1 is a possible D gene (6 bases). Germline-derived CDR1 and CDR2 are MGHRA and YSYEKL. The CDR3 runs to 15 residues. Trimming took 1 base from V and 2 from J, leaving 11 bases between them. The CDR3 loop is CASSQVGDINTEAFF. DNA of the CDR3: TGCGCCAGCAGCCAAGTAGGGGACATCAACACTGAAGCTTTCTTT.

This clonotype showed up just a few times. The V gene is TRBV6-2 or TRBV6-3, the J gene TRBJ1-1, with a weak D call TRBD1 (5 bases). The CDR3 is 12 residues long. The germline V gene encodes CDR1 MNHEY and CDR2 SVGEGT. Trimming shortened V by 2 bases and J by 11 bases, and 12 bases separated the two germline ends. This CDR3 is CASSYPAGGAFF. DNA for the CDR3: TGTGCCAGCAGTTACCCGGCGGGGGGGGCTTTCTTT.

To note about this clonotype: A clone one base away is much larger, so this may be a read error. The V gene is TRBV7-2, the J gene TRBJ2-3, with 8 bases that match TRBD2. This CDR3 comprises 16 residues. The trim removed 0 bases at V and 4 bases at J, leaving 6 bases unmatched. The germline gives CDR1 SGHTA, CDR2 FQGNSA. The DNA for the CDR3 is TGTGCCAGCAGCTTAGCCCGGGCGGGGGGTGCAGATACGCAGTATTTT. It encodes CASSLARAGGADTQYF.

CDR3 loop: CSALSGGDRNEQFF. CDR3 DNA sequence: TGCAGTGCTCTTAGCGGTGGCGACCGCAATGAGCAGTTCTTC. The chain recombines TRBV20-1 with TRBJ2-1; D might be TRBD2 (6 bases). Trimming shortened V by 5 bases and J by 6 bases, and 17 bases separated the two germline ends. CDR3 length equals 14 residues. Germline CDR1 reads DFQATT; CDR2 reads SNEGSKA (reference sequence).

Remarks on this clonotype: One end of the junction is discordant with germline, which a read error may explain. V gene TRBV9 combines with J gene TRBJ1-6; perhaps TRBD1 as D (5 bases). The CDR3 is made up of 13 amino acids. Germline V gives CDR1 SGDLS, CDR2 YYNGEE. The CDR3 loop reads CANSNRPNSPLHF. CDR3 nucleotide sequence: TGTGCCAACAGCAACAGGCCGAATTCACCCCTCCACTTT. The whole variable domain, filled in from reference TRBV9 and TRBJ1-6, reads DSGVTQTPKHLITATGQRVTLRCSPRSGDLSVYWYQQSLDQGLQFLIQYYNGEERAKGNILERFSAQQFPDLHSELNLSSLELGDSALYFCANSNRPNSPLHFGNGTRLTVT.

The CDR3 DNA sequence: TGTGCCAGCAGTTTGCATAGCTCCTACGAGCAGTACTTC. Protein product: CASSLHSSYEQYF. The rearrangement uses TRBV7-2 and TRBJ2-7; D is uncertain. The CDR3 sequence is 13 residues long. The V gene's germline CDR1 is SGHTA and CDR2 FQGNSA. Trimming removed 6 bases at V and 0 bases at J, with 9 bases between.

CDR3 region: CASSQGKLYEQYF. CDR3 sequence (DNA): TGCGCCAGCAGCCAAGGTAAACTTTACGAGCAGTACTTC. This chain uses TRBV4-1 with TRBJ2-5; unclear D gene. The last part of the DNA fits TRBJ2-7 better; the J call may be wrong. CDR3 length equals 13 residues. CDR1 MGHRA and CDR2 YSYEKL come from the germline V gene.

The table lists this clonotype with a few counts. V gene TRBV5-5 combines with J gene TRBJ1-1; 9 nucleotides agree with TRBD1. Germline-derived CDR1 and CDR2 are SGHKS and YYEKEE (reference sequence). V dropped 3 bases and J dropped 3; count of bases not matched to a gene: 3. CDR3 length: 14 amino acids. The CDR3 sequence: CASSWDRADTEAFF. As DNA, the CDR3 is TGTGCCAGCAGCTGGGACAGGGCGGACACTGAAGCTTTCTTT.